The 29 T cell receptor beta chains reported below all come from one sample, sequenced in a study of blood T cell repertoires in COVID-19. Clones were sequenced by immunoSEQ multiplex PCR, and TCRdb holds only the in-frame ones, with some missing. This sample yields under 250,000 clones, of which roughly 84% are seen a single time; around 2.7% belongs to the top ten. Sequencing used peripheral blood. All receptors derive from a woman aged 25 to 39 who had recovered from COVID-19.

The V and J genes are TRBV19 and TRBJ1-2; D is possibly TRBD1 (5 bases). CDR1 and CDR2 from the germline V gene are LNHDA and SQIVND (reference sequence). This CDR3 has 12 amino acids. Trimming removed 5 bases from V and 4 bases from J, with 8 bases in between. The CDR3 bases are TGTGCCAGTAGTCAGGGCCTCTATGGCTACACCTTC. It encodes CASSQGLYGYTF.

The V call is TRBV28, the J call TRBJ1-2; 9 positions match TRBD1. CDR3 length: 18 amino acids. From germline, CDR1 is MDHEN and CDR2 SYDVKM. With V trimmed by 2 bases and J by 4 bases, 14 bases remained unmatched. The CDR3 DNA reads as TGTGCCAGCAGTTTACTCGGGACAGGGAGAGGGAAGGTCTATGGCTACACCTTC. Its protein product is CASSLLGTGRGKVYGYTF.

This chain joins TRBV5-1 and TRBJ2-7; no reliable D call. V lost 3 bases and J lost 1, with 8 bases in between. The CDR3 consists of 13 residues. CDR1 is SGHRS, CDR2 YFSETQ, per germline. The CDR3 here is CASSSPGSYEQYF. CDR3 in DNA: TGCGCCAGCAGCTCCCCCGGTTCCTACGAGCAGTACTTC.

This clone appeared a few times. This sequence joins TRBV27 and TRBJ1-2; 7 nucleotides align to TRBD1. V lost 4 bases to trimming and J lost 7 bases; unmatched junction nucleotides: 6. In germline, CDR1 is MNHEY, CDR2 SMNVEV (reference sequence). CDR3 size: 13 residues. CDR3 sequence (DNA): TGTGCCAGCAGTTCTACAGGGGTGTCTGGCTACACCTTC. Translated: CASSSTGVSGYTF.

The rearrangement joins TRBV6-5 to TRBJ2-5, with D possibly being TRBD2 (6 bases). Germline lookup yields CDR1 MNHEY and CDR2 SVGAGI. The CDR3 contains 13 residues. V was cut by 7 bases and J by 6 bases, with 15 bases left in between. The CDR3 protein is CASTYGSLKTQYF. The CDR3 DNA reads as TGTGCCAGCACATACGGGAGTTTGAAGACCCAGTACTTC.

CDR3 amino acids: CASSFRTGDSGETQYF. CDR3 nucleotides: TGCGCCAGCAGCTTCCGGACAGGGGATAGTGGAGAGACCCAGTACTTC. V is TRBV5-1 and J is TRBJ2-5, with 9 bases identical to TRBD1. The CDR3 length is 16 residues. Germline V CDR1 and CDR2: SGHRS, YFSETQ. J was trimmed by 4 bases and V by 2 bases; bases with no gene match: 9.

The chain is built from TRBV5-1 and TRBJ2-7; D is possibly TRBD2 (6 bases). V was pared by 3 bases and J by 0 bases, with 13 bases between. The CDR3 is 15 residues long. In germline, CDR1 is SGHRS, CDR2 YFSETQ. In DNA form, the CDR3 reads TGCGCCAGCAGCTCTCTGGGGCGGGGCTCCTACGAGCAGTACTTC. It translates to CASSSLGRGSYEQYF. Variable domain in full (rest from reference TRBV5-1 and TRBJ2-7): KAGVTQTPRYLIKTRGQQVTLSCSPISGHRSVSWYQQTPGQGLQFLFEYFSETQRNKGNFPGRFSGRQFSNSRSEMNVSTLELGDSALYLCASSSLGRGSYEQYFGPGTRLTVT.

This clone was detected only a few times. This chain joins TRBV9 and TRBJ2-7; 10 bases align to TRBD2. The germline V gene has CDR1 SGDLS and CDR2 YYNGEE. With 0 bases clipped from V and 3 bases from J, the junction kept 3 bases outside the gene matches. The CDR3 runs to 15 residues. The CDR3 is CASSVGGTSVYEQYF. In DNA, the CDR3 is TGTGCCAGCAGCGTAGGCGGGACTAGCGTCTACGAGCAGTACTTC.

In nucleotides, the CDR3 is TGTGCCAGTACCGACCGCGATTTTGGGCTCGAGCAGTACTTC. It yields the protein CASTDRDFGLEQYF. J is TRBJ2-7 and V is TRBV19; D is uncertain. The germline V gene encodes CDR1 LNHDA and CDR2 SQIVND (reference sequence). CDR3 length: 14 residues. The V end was cut by 7 bases, the J end by 6 bases, with 19 bases between.

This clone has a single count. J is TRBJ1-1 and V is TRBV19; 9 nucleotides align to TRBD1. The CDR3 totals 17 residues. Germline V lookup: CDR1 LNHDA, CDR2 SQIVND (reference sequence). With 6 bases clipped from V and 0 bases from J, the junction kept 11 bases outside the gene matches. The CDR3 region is CASSSPRDRVMNTEAFF. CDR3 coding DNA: TGTGCCAGTAGCTCCCCGAGGGACAGGGTTATGAACACTGAAGCTTTCTTT.

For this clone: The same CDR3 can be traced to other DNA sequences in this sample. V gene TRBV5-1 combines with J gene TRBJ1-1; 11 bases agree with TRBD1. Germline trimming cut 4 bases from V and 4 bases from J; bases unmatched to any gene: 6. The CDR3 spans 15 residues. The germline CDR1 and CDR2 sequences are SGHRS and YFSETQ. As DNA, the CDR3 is TGCGCCAGCAGCCGACCCGGGACAGGGGGCACTGAAGCTTTCTTT. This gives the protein CASSRPGTGGTEAFF.

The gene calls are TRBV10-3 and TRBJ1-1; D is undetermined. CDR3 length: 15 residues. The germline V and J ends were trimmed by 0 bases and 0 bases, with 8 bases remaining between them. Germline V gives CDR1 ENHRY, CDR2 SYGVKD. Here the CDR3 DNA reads TGTGCCATCAGTGAGTCGGTCGGTATGAACACTGAAGCTTTCTTT. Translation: CAISESVGMNTEAFF.

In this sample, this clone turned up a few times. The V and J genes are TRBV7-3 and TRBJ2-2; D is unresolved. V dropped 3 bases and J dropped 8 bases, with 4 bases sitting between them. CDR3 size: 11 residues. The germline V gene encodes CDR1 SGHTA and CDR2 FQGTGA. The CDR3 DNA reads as TGTGCCAGCAGCTTGGAGGGGGAGCTGTTTTTT. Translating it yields CASSLEGELFF.

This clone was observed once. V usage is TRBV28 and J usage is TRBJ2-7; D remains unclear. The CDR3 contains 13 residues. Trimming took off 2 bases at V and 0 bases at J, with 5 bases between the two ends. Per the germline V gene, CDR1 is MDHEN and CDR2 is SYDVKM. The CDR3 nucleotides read TGTGCCAGCAGTTTAACTCTCTCCTACGAGCAGTACTTC. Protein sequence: CASSLTLSYEQYF.

CDR3 nucleotides: TGTGCCAGCAGTTACTCTGGAGAGGGCAACGAGCAGTACTTC. This translates into CASSYSGEGNEQYF. V gene TRBV6-5 combines with J gene TRBJ2-7; possibly TRBD2 for D (5 bases). V lost 0 bases and J lost 5, with 11 bases in between. Germline-derived CDR1 and CDR2 are MNHEY and SVGAGI. The CDR3 sequence is 14 residues long.

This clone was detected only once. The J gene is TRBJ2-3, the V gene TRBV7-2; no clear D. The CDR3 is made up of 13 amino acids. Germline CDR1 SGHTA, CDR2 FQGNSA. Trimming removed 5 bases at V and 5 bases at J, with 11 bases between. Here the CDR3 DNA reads TGTGCCAGCAGCCGAGGTCTGGGAGATACGCAGTATTTT. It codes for CASSRGLGDTQYF.

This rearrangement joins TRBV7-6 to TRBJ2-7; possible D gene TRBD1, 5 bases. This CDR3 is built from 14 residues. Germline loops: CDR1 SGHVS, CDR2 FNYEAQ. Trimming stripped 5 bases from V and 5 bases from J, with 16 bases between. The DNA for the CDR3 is TGTGCCAGCAGCCCCGGCAGGGCTTATGACGAGCAGTACTTC. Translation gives CASSPGRAYDEQYF.

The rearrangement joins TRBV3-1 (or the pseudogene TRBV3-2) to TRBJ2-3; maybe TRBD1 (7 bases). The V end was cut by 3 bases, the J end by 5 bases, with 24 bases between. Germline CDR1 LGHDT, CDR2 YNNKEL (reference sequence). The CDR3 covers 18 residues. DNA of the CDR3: TGTGCCAGCAGCCACCGAACCGGGACAGCGGGCGTGCGAGATACGCAGTATTTT. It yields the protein CASSHRTGTAGVRDTQYF.

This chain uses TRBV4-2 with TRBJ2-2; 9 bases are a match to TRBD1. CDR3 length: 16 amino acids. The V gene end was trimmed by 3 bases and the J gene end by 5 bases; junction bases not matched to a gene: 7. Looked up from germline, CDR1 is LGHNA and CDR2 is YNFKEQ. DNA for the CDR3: TGTGCCAGCAGCCAGGTTACCGGGACAGGGACCGGGGAGCTGTTTTTT. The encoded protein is CASSQVTGTGTGELFF.

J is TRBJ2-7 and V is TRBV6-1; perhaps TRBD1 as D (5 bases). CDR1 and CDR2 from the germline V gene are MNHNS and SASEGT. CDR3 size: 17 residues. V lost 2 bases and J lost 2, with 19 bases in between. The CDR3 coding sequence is TGTGCCAGCAGTGAAAGAGAGGCCAGGGATCCCCCCTACGAGCAGTACTTC. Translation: CASSEREARDPPYEQYF.

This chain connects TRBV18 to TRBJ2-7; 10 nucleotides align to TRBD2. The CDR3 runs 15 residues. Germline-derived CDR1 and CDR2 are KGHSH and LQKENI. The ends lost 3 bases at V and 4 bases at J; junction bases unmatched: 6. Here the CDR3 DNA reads TGTGCCAGCTCACCTTCTAGCGGGAGTATATACGAGCAGTACTTC. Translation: CASSPSSGSIYEQYF.

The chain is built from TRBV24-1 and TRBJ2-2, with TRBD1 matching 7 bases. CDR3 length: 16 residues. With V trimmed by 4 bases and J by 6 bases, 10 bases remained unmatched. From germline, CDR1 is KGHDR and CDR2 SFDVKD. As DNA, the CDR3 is TGTGCCACCAGTGAAAGGGGACAGTCTCGGCCCGGGGAGCTGTTTTTT. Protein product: CATSERGQSRPGELFF.

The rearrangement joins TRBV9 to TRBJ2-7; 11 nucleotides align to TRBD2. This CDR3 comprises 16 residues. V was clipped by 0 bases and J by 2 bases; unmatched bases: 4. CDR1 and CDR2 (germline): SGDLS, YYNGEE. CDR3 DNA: TGTGCCAGCAGCGTAGGGGGACTAGCGGCTACCTACGAGCAGTACTTC. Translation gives CASSVGGLAATYEQYF.

As DNA, the CDR3 is TGCGCCAGCAGCCCCGCGGGGCAGAACTCTGGAAACACCATATATTTT. Translating gives CASSPAGQNSGNTIYF. V and J are TRBV5-1 and TRBJ1-3; perhaps TRBD1 as D (5 bases). Trimming cost V 4 bases and J 0 bases, with 14 bases left between them. This CDR3 comprises 16 residues. The V gene's germline CDR1 is SGHRS and CDR2 YFSETQ.

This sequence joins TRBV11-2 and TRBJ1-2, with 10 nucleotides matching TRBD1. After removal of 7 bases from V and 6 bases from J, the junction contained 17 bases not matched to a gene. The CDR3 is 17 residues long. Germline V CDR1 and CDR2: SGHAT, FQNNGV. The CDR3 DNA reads TGTGCCAGCAACCCGAAGATTTGGGGACAGGGGTACAATGGCTACACCTTC. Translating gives CASNPKIWGQGYNGYTF.

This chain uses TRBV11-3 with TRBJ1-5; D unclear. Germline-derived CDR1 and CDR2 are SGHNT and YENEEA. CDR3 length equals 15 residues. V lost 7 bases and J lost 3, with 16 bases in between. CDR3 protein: CASNHETQPNQPQHF. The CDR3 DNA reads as TGTGCCAGCAATCATGAGACACAGCCCAATCAGCCCCAGCATTTT.

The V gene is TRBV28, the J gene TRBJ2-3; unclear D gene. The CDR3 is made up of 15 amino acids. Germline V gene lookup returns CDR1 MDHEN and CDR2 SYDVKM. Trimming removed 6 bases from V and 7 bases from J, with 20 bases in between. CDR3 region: CASRPTGPQSNTQYF. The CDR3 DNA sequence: TGTGCCAGCAGGCCCACCGGTCCCCAATCCAATACGCAGTATTTT.

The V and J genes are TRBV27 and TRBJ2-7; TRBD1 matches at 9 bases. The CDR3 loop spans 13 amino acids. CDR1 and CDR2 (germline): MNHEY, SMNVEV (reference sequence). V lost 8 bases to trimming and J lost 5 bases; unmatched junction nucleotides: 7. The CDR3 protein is CASGGQGVHEQYF. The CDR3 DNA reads TGTGCCAGCGGGGGACAGGGTGTGCACGAGCAGTACTTC.

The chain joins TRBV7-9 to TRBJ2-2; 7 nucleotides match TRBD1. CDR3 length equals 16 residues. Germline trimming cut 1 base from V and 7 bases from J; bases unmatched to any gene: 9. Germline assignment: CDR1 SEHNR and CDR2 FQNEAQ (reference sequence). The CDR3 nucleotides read TGTGCCAGCAGCTTAGGAGGGGGCGCGGTTGACGGGGAGCTGTTTTTT. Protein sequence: CASSLGGGAVDGELFF.